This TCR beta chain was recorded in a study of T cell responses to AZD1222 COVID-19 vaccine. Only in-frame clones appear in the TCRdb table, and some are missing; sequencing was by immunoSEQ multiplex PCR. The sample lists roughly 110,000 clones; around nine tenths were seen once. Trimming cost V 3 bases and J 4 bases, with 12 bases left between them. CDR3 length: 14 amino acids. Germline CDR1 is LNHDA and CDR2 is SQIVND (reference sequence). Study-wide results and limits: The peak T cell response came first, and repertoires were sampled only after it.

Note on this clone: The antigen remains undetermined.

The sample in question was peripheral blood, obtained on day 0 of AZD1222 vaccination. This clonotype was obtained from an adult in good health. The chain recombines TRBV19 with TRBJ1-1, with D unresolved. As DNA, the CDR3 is TGTGCCAGTAGTATCGTGGGGATCGGCACTGAAGCTTTCTTT. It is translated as CASSIVGIGTEAFF.